The entry below describes one T cell receptor beta chain. CDR1 LNHDA and CDR2 SQIVND come from the germline V gene (reference sequence). The CDR3 covers 12 residues. V was clipped by 11 bases and J by 4 bases, with 14 bases between them. This sample stems from a study of blood T cell repertoires in COVID-19. For the study at large: Sample material is recorded as cDNA or gDNA derived from T cells, B-cell-depleted T cells, or PBMCs.

Profiling relied on immunoSEQ multiplex PCR, and the TCRdb table lists in-frame clones only, not all of them. The sample consists of about 190,000 clones, about 88% of them appearing once. Material: PBMCs or T cells enriched from blood (not recorded which). V usage is TRBV19 and J usage is TRBJ1-1; possible D gene TRBD1, 5 bases. The receptor was isolated from a woman aged 40 to 49 in a cohort exposed to, infected with or recovered from COVID-19 (not recorded which). CDR3 region: CASSWGGTEAFF. The CDR3 DNA is TGTGCCTCTTCTTGGGGGGGCACTGAAGCTTTCTTT.